This TCR beta chain was profiled in a study of T cells in Graves' hyperthyroidism and ophthalmopathy. Overall study context: Sampling of peripheral blood happened at initial diagnosis, prior to any treatment. Overall study findings and caveats: Among thyroid clonotypes expanded above 0.001, most also appeared in blood.

RNA transcripts yielded amplified TCR beta CDR3 regions. When the TCR CDR3 underwent first-round RT-PCR, the HTBI primer set was used. TCRdb reanalysed the multiplex PCR reads using MiXCR and keeps one entry per CDR3 protein. Among 250,000 to 300,000 distinct CDR3 sequences listed, roughly a fifth were seen once. The table lists this clonotype with many counts. Antigen specificity is unknown. Ophthalmopathy patients showed a Clinical Activity Score of at least 3, NOSPECS grade of at least 4 and duration under 3 months. The CDR3 runs to 17 residues. CDR1 and CDR2 from the germline V gene are PRHDT and FYEKMQ (reference sequence). J was trimmed by 0 bases and V by 4 bases; bases with no gene match: 2.

The chain uses TRBV13 and TRBJ2-3, with 15 nucleotides matching TRBD2. The sequence was collected from a man in his fifties or sixties with Graves' ophthalmopathy. Sequenced: blood. CDR3 protein: CASSSGLAGGSTDTQYF. CDR3 sequence (DNA): TGTGCCAGCAGCTCGGGACTAGCGGGAGGAAGCACAGATACGCAGTATTTT.